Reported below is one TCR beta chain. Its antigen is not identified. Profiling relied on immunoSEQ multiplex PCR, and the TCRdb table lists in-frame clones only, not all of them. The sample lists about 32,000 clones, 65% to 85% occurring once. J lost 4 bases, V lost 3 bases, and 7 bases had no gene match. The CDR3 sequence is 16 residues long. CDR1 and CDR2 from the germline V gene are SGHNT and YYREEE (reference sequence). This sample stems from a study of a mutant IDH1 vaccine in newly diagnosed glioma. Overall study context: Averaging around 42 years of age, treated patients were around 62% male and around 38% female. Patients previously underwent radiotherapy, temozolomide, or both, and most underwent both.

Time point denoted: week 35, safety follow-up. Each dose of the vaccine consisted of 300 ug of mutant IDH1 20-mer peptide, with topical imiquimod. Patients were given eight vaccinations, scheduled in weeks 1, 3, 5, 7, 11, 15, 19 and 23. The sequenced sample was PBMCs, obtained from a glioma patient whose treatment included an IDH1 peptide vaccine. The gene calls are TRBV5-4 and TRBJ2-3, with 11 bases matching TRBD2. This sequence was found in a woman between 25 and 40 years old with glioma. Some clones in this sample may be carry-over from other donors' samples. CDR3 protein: CASSWGLAAGSDTQYF. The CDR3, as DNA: TGTGCCAGCAGCTGGGGACTAGCGGCAGGGTCAGATACGCAGTATTTT.